The source of this T cell receptor beta chain is a study of blood T cell repertoires in COVID-19. Study-level information: The United States, Italy and Spain supplied acute and convalescent COVID-19 samples. T cells, B-cell-depleted T cells, or PBMCs supplied cDNA or gDNA.

Per the study methods: Amplification from reference gene primers served as the basis for estimated nucleated cell counts. Data came from immunoSEQ multiplex PCR; TCRdb stores just in-frame clones and leaves some out. Clonal size and the V and J genes are those of that table, whereas D and trimming came from the DNA. In the table there are some 110,000 clones, roughly 90% of which are singletons. It was during active infection that Seattle patients were enrolled and then longitudinally followed. There are 15 residues in the CDR3. The V gene's germline CDR1 is SGDLS and CDR2 YYNGEE. V lost 4 bases and J lost 8; bases outside the gene matches: 8.

The chain uses TRBV9 and TRBJ2-2; 10 nucleotides agree with TRBD1. The sequencing sample was made of peripheral blood. The TCR was taken from a man aged 45 to 65 with COVID-19, enrolled during active disease. In DNA, the CDR3 is TGTGCCAGCAGCCTAAGGACAGGGGGAACGGGGGAGCTGTTTTTT. It encodes CASSLRTGGTGELFF.